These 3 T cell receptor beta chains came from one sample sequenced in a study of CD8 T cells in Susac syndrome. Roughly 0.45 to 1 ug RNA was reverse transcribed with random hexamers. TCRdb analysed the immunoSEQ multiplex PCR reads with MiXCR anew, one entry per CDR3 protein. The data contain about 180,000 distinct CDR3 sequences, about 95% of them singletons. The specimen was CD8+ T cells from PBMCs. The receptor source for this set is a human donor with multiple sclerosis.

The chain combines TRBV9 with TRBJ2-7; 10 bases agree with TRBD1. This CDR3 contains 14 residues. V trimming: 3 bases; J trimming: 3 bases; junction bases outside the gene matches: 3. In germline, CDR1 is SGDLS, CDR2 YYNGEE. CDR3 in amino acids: CASSEGTGDYEQYF. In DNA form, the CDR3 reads TGTGCCAGCAGCGAAGGGACAGGGGACTACGAGCAGTACTTC.

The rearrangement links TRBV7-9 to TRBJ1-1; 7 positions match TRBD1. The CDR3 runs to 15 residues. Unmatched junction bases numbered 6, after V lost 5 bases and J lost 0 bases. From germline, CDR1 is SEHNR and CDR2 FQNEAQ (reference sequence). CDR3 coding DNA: TGTGCCAGCAGCCTCCGGGACAGTTTGAACACTGAAGCTTTCTTT. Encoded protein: CASSLRDSLNTEAFF.

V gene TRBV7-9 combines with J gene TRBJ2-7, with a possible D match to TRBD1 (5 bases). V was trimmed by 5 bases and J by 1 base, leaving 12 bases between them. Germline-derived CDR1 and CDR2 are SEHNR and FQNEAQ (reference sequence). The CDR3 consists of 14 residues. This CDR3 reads CASSNPRGSYEQYF. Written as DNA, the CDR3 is TGTGCCAGCAGCAACCCTAGGGGATCCTACGAGCAGTACTTC.